The rows below give T cell receptor beta chains drawn from one sample of a study of CD8+ T cells in alopecia areata. Using immunoSEQ multiplex PCR, the repertoire was profiled, and TCRdb retains in-frame clones only, with some absent. The sample has under 150,000 clones; more than 40% are singletons. Sequences were derived from CD4+ T cells sorted from blood, sampled at week 4, from a patient treated with tofacitinib. Receptors were obtained from a human donor with alopecia areata. The CDR3 runs from the conserved cysteine through the conserved F or W. D genes are given only for firm matches. Not every row has a clone size; where given, it reads once, few, many or a size class.

clone size	V gene	D gene	J gene	CDR3 protein	CDR3 DNA
-	TRBV4-1	TRBD1	TRBJ1-2	CASSLDREDIHGYTF	TGCGCCAGCAGCCTAGACAGGGAGGACATCCATGGCTACACCTTC
-	TRBV5-6	TRBD2	TRBJ2-7	CASSLETSATSSYEQYF	TGTGCCAGCAGCTTGGAGACTAGCGCCACGAGCTCCTACGAGCAGTACTTC
few	TRBV29-1	-	TRBJ1-5	CSVKRDENQPQHF	TGCAGCGTGAAACGAGATGAGAACCAGCCCCAGCATTTT
-	TRBV14	-	TRBJ1-2	CGCGDGNYGYTF	TGTGGCTGCGGCGACGGAAACTATGGCTACACCTTC
-	TRBV30	TRBD1	TRBJ1-5	CAFYQGPTGGGLGSNQPQHF	TGTGCCTTCTATCAAGGCCCCACAGGGGGCGGTTTGGGTAGCAATCAGCCCCAGCATTTT
-	TRBV29-1	TRBD1	TRBJ2-5	CSVWHLLGQGYF	TGCAGCGTATGGCATTTGCTGGGACAGGGATACTTC
few	TRBV9	-	TRBJ2-1	CASSVGPFYNEQFF	TGTGCCAGCAGCGTAGGTCCATTCTACAATGAGCAGTTCTTC
-	TRBV30	-	TRBJ1-1	CRAFTEAFF	TGCAGGGCATTCACTGAAGCTTTCTTT
few	TRBV5-1	-	TRBJ1-6	CASSLDRTNSPLHF	TGCGCCAGCAGCCTAGACAGGACGAATTCACCCCTCCACTTT
-	TRBV7-9	TRBD1	TRBJ1-1	CASSPNPGTGRRGAFF	TGTGCCAGCAGCCCCAACCCCGGGACAGGGAGAAGGGGAGCTTTCTTT
many	TRBV14	-	TRBJ1-2	CASSQGGGIRRYGYTF	TGTGCCAGCAGCCAAGGAGGAGGAATTCGACGCTATGGCTACACCTTC
-	TRBV2	-	TRBJ1-4	CASSPGGATNEKLFF	TGTGCCAGCAGCCCCGGTGGGGCAACTAATGAAAAACTGTTTTTT
-	TRBV14	TRBD1	TRBJ2-5	CASSRPTGGGLGETQYF	TGTGCCAGCAGCCGGCCGACAGGGGGAGGCTTAGGAGAGACCCAGTACTTC
-	TRBV6-1	-	TRBJ1-1	CASSVNRPPGGEAFF	TGTGCCAGCAGTGTTAACAGGCCGCCAGGCGGTGAAGCTTTCTTT
-	TRBV5-1	TRBD2	TRBJ2-2	CASSLQRDYGELFF	TGCGCCAGCAGCTTACAGCGGGATTACGGGGAGCTGTTTTTT
medium-sized	TRBV4-1	-	TRBJ1-3	CASSQPRLISGNTIYF	TGCGCCAGCAGCCAACCGAGACTGATCTCTGGAAACACCATATATTTT
-	TRBV2	-	TRBJ2-3	CASRRSGPDTQYF	TGTGCCAGCCGGAGAAGCGGTCCAGATACGCAGTATTTT
-	TRBV30	-	TRBJ2-2	CAWSGVGVYTGELFF	TGTGCCTGGAGTGGTGTCGGGGTCTACACCGGGGAGCTGTTTTTT
-	TRBV29-1	TRBD1	TRBJ2-7	CSVRARDRAYEQYF	TGCAGCGTGCGGGCCAGGGACAGAGCCTACGAGCAGTACTTC
-	TRBV6-1	-	TRBJ2-5	CASGDVGETQYF	TGTGCCAGCGGTGACGTGGGAGAGACCCAGTACTTC
few	TRBV5-1	-	TRBJ2-3	CASSPGQGTTDTQYF	TGCGCCAGCAGCCCGGGACAAGGGACCACAGATACGCAGTATTTT
once	TRBV7-2	-	TRBJ2-3	CASISGGRDTQYF	TGTGCCAGCATCTCCGGAGGGCGGGATACGCAGTATTTT
few	TRBV30	-	TRBJ2-3	CAWIEPGQRGDTQYF	TGTGCCTGGATCGAACCCGGACAGAGGGGGGATACGCAGTATTTT
-	TRBV29-1	-	TRBJ1-2	CSAQKNYGYTF	TGCAGCGCACAGAAGAACTATGGCTACACCTTC
-	TRBV30	-	TRBJ1-3	CAWSVMAFSGNTIYF	TGTGCCTGGAGTGTAATGGCTTTCTCTGGAAACACCATATATTTT
-	TRBV18	-	TRBJ1-5	CASSPQSGNQPQHF	TGTGCCAGCTCACCACAGTCCGGCAATCAGCCCCAGCATTTT
-	TRBV29-1	-	TRBJ2-7	CSVDGGPSYEQYF	TGCAGCGTTGATGGGGGACCCTCCTACGAGCAGTACTTC
-	TRBV29-1	TRBD1	TRBJ2-6	CSVGDRAGANVLTF	TGCAGCGTGGGGGACAGGGCCGGGGCCAACGTCCTGACTTTC
-	TRBV29-1	TRBD2	TRBJ2-3	CSVDPSGSLADTQYF	TGCAGCGTTGATCCTAGCGGGAGTTTAGCAGATACGCAGTATTTT
few	TRBV7-2	-	TRBJ2-3	CASSLGLFWGGDKDTQYF	TGTGCCAGCAGCTTAGGTTTATTCTGGGGGGGCGACAAGGATACGCAGTATTTT
once	TRBV29-1	-	TRBJ2-5	CSFGTPQETQYF	TGCAGCTTCGGGACCCCGCAAGAGACCCAGTACTTC
few	TRBV5-5	-	TRBJ2-1	CASSFYLAAASYNEQFF	TGTGCCAGCAGCTTCTACTTAGCGGCGGCCTCCTACAATGAGCAGTTCTTC
once	TRBV29-1	TRBD2	TRBJ2-3	CSASGEITDTQYF	TGCAGCGCAAGCGGGGAGATCACAGATACGCAGTATTTT
few	TRBV29-1	TRBD2	TRBJ2-2	CSAQMVGLAELTGELFF	TGCAGCGCCCAAATGGTCGGACTAGCGGAACTCACCGGGGAGCTGTTTTTT
few	TRBV6-1	TRBD1	TRBJ2-7	CASVRDRAYEQYF	TGTGCCAGCGTCCGGGACAGGGCCTACGAGCAGTACTTC
-	TRBV5-6	TRBD1	TRBJ1-1	CASSVYRGMNTEAFF	TGTGCCAGCAGCGTATACAGGGGGATGAACACTGAAGCTTTCTTT
-	TRBV4-2	-	TRBJ2-3	CASSQGPSEDTQYF	TGTGCCAGCAGCCAAGGGCCTAGCGAGGATACGCAGTATTTT
-	TRBV30	TRBD1	TRBJ1-2	CAWSGGQGRGNGYTF	TGTGCCTGGAGTGGGGGACAGGGGAGAGGGAATGGCTACACCTTC
-	TRBV7-8	-	TRBJ2-2	CASDRLGYTGELFF	TGTGCCAGCGACCGGTTAGGGTACACCGGGGAGCTGTTTTTT
few	TRBV19	TRBD1	TRBJ1-2	CASSSDRIDYGYTF	TGTGCCAGTAGTTCGGACAGGATTGACTATGGCTACACCTTC
-	TRBV29-1	-	TRBJ1-2	CSGGGSYGYTF	TGCAGCGGCGGGGGCAGCTATGGCTACACCTTC
-	TRBV30	-	TRBJ1-5	CAWSVQENQPQHF	TGTGCCTGGAGTGTACAGGAGAATCAGCCCCAGCATTTT
-	TRBV6-5	-	TRBJ1-6	CASSPFLKGSSPLHF	TGTGCCAGCAGTCCCTTCCTAAAGGGAAGTTCACCCCTCCACTTT
-	TRBV27	-	TRBJ2-6	CASSLDMGFSSGANVLTF	TGTGCCAGCAGCCTCGACATGGGCTTTAGCTCTGGGGCCAACGTCCTGACTTTC
-	TRBV2	TRBD2	TRBJ2-1	CASRLQGLAGVNEQFF	TGTGCCAGCAGGCTACAGGGACTAGCGGGAGTGAATGAGCAGTTCTTC
-	TRBV6-5	-	TRBJ1-6	CASSYSSSFNSPLHF	TGTGCCAGCAGTTACTCGAGCAGTTTTAATTCACCCCTCCACTTT
-	TRBV2	-	TRBJ1-5	CASSEAGQAYQPQHF	TGTGCCAGCAGTGAAGCAGGGCAGGCGTATCAGCCCCAGCATTTT
-	TRBV6-6	TRBD1	TRBJ2-5	CASSSTGAGQETQYF	TGTGCCAGCAGTTCCACAGGGGCTGGACAAGAGACCCAGTACTTC
few	TRBV7-7	-	TRBJ2-7	CASSLDWTSYEQYF	TGTGCCAGCAGCTTAGATTGGACAAGCTACGAGCAGTACTTC
-	TRBV5-6	TRBD2	TRBJ2-1	CASSSRAGGLSYNEQFF	TGTGCCAGCAGCTCAAGGGCGGGGGGACTTTCCTACAATGAGCAGTTCTTC
-	TRBV30	TRBD2	TRBJ2-1	CAWSAGTSDEQFF	TGTGCCTGGAGTGCCGGGACTAGCGATGAGCAGTTCTTC
once	TRBV9	TRBD2	TRBJ2-3	CASSLGLAGEGDTQYF	TGTGCCAGCAGCCTAGGACTAGCGGGGGAAGGAGATACGCAGTATTTT